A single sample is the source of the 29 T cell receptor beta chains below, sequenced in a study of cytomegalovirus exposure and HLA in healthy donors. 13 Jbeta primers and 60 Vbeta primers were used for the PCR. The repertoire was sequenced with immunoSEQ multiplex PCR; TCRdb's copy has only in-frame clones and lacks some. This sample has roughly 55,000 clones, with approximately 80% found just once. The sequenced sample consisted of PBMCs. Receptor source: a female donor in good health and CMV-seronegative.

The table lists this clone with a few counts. CDR3 sequence: CASSQGTGKNTEAFF. The CDR3 region has the DNA TGCGCCAGCAGCCAAGGAACCGGGAAGAACACTGAAGCTTTCTTT. V is TRBV4-1 and J is TRBJ1-1; D is unclear. Trimming left V 1 base short and J 1 base short, with 10 bases between. The CDR3 spans 15 residues. Germline CDR1 and CDR2: MGHRA and YSYEKL.

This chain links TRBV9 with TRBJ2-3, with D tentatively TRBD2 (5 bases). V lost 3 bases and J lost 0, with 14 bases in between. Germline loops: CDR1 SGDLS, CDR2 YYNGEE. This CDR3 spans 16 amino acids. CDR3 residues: CASSGNGVTSTDTQYF. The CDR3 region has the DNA TGTGCCAGCAGCGGGAACGGGGTGACTAGCACAGATACGCAGTATTTT.

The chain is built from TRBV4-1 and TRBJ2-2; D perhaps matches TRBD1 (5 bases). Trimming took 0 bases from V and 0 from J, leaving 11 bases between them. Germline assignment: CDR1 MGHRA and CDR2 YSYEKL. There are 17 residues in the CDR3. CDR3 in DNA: TGCGCCAGCAGCCAAGATAATGACAGAGCGAACACCGGGGAGCTGTTTTTT. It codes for CASSQDNDRANTGELFF.

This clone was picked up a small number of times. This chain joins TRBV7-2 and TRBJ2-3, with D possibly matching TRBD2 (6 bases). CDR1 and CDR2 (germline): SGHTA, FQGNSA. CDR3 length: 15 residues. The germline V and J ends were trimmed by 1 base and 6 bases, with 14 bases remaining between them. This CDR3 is CASSLDGGAGDTQYF. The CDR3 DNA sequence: TGTGCCAGCAGCTTAGACGGCGGGGCCGGGGATACGCAGTATTTT.

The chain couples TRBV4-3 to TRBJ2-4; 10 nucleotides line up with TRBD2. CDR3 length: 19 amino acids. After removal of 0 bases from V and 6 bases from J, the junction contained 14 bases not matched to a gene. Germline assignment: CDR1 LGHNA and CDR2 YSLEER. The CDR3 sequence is CASSQDPTSGSREGNIQYF. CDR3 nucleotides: TGCGCCAGCAGCCAAGACCCGACTAGCGGGTCCAGAGAGGGAAACATTCAGTACTTC.

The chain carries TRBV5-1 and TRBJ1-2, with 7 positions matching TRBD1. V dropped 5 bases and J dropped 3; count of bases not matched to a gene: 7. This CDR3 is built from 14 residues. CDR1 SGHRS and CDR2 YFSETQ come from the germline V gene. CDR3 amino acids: CASRGNDRDYGYTF. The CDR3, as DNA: TGCGCCAGCAGAGGGAACGACAGGGACTATGGCTACACCTTC.

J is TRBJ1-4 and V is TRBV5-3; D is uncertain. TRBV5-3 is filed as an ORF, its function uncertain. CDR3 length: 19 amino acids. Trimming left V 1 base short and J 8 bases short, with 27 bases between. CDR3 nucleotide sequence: TGTGCCAGAAGCTTGAGGGCCGGGATCGCGTGTGCCCCGGCGGAAAAACTGTTTTTT. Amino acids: CARSLRAGIACAPAEKLFF.

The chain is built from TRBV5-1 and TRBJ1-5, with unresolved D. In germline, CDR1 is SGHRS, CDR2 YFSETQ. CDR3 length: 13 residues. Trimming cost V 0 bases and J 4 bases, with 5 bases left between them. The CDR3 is CASSLDRNQPQHF. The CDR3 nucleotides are TGCGCCAGCAGCTTGGACAGAAATCAGCCCCAGCATTTT.

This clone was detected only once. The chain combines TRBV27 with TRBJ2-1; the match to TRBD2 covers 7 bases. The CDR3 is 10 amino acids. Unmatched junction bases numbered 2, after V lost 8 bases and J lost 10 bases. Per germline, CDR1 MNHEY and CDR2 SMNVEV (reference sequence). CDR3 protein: CASGRGEQFF. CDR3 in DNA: TGTGCCAGCGGGAGGGGAGAGCAGTTCTTC.

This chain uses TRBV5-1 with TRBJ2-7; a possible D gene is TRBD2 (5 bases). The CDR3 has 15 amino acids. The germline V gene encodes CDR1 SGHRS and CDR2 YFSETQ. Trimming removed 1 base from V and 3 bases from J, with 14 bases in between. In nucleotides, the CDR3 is TGCGCCAGCAGCTTGAGGAGCGGCGGATTCTACGAGCAGTACTTC. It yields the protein CASSLRSGGFYEQYF. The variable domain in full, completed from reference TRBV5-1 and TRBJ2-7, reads KAGVTQTPRYLIKTRGQQVTLSCSPISGHRSVSWYQQTPGQGLQFLFEYFSETQRNKGNFPGRFSGRQFSNSRSEMNVSTLELGDSALYLCASSLRSGGFYEQYFGPGTRLTVT.

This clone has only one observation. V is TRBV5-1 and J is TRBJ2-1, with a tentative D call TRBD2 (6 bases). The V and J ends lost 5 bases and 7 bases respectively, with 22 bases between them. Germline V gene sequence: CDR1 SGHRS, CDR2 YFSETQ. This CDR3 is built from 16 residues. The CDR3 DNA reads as TGCGCCAGCAGGGTGGCGGGGACTCCCTTGAATAATGAGCAGTTCTTC. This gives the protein CASRVAGTPLNNEQFF.

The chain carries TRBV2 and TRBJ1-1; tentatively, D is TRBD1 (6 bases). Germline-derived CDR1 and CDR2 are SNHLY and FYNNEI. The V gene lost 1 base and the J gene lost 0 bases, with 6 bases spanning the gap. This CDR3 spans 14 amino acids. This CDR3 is CASSEGTVNTEAFF. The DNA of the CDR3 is TGTGCCAGCAGTGAAGGGACAGTGAACACTGAAGCTTTCTTT.

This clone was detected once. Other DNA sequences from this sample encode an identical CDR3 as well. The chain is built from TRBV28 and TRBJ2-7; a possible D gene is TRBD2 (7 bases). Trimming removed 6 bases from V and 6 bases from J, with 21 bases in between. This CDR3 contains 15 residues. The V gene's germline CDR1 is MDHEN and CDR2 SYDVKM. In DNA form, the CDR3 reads TGTGCCAGCAGAGCCTGGACGGGGGGCGCGTCCGAGCAGTACTTC. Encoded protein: CASRAWTGGASEQYF.

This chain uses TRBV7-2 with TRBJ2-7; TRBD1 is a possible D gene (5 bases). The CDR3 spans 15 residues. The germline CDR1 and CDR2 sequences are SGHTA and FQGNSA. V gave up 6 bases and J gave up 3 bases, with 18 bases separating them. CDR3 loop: CASSPLTDSFYEQYF. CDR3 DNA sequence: TGTGCCAGCAGTCCCTTAACCGACAGCTTCTACGAGCAGTACTTC.

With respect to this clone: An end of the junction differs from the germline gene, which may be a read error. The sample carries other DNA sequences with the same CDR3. The CDR3 DNA reads TGTGCCAGCAGCGTAGGAGGTACAGGGGTGGACATTCAATACTTC. Its protein is CASSVGGTGVDIQYF. This sequence joins TRBV9 and TRBJ2-4, with TRBD1 matching 7 bases. Germline CDR1 reads SGDLS; CDR2 reads YYNGEE. CDR3 length equals 15 residues.

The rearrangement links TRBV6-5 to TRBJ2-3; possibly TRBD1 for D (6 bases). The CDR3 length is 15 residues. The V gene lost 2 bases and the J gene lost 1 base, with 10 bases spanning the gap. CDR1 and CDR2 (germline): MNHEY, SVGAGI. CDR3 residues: CASSYRSGGTDTQYF. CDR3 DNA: TGTGCCAGCAGTTACCGGTCAGGGGGCACAGATACGCAGTATTTT.

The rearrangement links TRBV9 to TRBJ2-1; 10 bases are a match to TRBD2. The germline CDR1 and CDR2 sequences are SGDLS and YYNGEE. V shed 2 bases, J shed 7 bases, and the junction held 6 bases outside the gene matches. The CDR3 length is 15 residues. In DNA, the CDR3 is TGTGCCAGCAGCGTGAGCGGGGGGGCTTTGAATGAGCAGTTCTTC. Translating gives CASSVSGGALNEQFF.

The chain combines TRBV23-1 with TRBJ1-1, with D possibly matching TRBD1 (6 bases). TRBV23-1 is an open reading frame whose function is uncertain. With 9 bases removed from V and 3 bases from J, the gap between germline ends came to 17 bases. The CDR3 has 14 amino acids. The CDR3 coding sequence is TGCGCCAGTCCGAGGCGGGGGGCTGACACTGAAGCTTTCTTT. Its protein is CASPRRGADTEAFF.

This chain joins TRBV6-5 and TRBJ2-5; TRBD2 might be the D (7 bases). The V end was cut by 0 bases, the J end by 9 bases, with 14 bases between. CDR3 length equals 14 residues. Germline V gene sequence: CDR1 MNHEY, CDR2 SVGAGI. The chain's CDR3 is CASSYSPRGAAQYF. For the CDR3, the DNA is TGTGCCAGCAGTTACTCTCCCCGGGGGGCGGCCCAGTACTTC.

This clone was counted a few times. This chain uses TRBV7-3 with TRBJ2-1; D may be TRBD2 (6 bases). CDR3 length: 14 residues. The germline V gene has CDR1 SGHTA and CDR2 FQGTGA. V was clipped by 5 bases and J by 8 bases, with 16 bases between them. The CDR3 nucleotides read TGTGCCAGCAGCCGGGGGAGGACTGCGGATGAGCAGTTCTTC. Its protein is CASSRGRTADEQFF.

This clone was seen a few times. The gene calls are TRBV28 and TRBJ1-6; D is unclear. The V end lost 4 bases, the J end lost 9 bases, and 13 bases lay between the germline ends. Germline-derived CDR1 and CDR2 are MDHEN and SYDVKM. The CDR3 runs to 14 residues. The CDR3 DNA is TGTGCCAGCAGTTCGTTCGGACTATCTTCACCCCTCCACTTT. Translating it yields CASSSFGLSSPLHF.

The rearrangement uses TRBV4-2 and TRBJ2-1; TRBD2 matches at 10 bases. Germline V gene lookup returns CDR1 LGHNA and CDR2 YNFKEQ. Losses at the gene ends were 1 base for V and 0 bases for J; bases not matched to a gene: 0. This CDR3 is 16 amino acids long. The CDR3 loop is CASSQASGSSYNEQFF. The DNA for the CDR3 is TGTGCCAGCAGCCAAGCTAGCGGGAGCTCCTACAATGAGCAGTTCTTC.

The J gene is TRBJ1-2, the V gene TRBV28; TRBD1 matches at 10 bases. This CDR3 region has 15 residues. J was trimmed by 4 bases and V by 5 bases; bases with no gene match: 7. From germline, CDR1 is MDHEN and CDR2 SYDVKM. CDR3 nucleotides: TGTGCCAGCAGTCCTCCGGGACAGGGGCTCTATGGCTACACCTTC. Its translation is CASSPPGQGLYGYTF.

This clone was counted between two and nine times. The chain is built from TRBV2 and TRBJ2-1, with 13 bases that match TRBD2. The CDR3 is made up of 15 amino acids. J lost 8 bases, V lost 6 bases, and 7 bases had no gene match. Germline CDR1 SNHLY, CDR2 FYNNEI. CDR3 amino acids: CASSILAGGPDEQFF. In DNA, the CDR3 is TGTGCCAGCAGCATACTAGCGGGGGGGCCGGATGAGCAGTTCTTC.

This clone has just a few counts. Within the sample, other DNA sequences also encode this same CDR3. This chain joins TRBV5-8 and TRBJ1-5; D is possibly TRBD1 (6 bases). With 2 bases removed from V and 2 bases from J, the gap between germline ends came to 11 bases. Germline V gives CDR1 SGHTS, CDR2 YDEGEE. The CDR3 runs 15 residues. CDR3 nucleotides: TGTGCCAGCAGCTTAGGGGGTTTGGGCAATCAGCCCCAGCATTTT. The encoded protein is CASSLGGLGNQPQHF.

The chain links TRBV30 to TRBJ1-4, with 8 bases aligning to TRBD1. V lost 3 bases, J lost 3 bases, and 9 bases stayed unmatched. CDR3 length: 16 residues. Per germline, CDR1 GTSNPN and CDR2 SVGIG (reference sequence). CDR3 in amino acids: CAWRRNRGWSNEKLFF. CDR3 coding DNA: TGTGCCTGGAGGCGAAACAGGGGGTGGTCTAATGAAAAACTGTTTTTT.

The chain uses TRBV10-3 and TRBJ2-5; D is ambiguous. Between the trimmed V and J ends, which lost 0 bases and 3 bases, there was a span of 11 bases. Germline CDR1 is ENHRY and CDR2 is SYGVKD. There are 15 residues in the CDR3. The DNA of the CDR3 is TGTGCCATCAGTGAGTCGGCGACTGGCGAAGAGACCCAGTACTTC. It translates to CAISESATGEETQYF.

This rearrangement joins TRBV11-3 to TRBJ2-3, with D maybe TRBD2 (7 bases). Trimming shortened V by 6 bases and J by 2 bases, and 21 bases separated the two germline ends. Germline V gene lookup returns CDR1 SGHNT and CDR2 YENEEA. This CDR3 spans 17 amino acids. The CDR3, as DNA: TGTGCCAGCAGGAGGGGGGGCCAAGAGGTGCACACAGATACGCAGTATTTT. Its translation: CASRRGGQEVHTDTQYF.

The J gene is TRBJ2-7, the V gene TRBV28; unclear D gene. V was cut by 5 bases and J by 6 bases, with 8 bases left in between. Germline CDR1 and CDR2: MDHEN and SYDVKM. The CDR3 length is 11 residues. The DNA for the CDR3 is TGTGCCAGCAGTCCCTTCGGCGAGCAGTACTTC. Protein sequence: CASSPFGEQYF.